This T cell receptor (delta chain) was sequenced during a study of Vδ1+ human thymocytes. Regarding the study as a whole: TRG sequences recurred across donors, whereas TRD sequences stayed essentially private. In the thymus, TRG and TRD repertoires looked highly polyclonal with Gaussian CDR3 lengths. Unlike peripheral blood Vdelta1+ controls, thymic delta-chain sequences included around 21% Vdelta2 and few Vdelta3.

Extracted RNA was reverse transcribed into cDNA. Multiplex PCR used pooled V-gene forward primers and a constant-region reverse primer to amplify CDR3s. TCRdb redid the clone calls on the multiplex PCR reads with CATT. The sample consists of around 26,000 delta-chain clones, over 25% of them appearing once. For this clone: Its antigen remains unidentified. This specimen includes other DNA sequences encoding the same CDR3.

Germline V CDR1 and CDR2: TSWWSYY, QGS. The CDR3 is made up of 18 amino acids. V lost 5 bases, J lost 0 bases, and 22 bases lay in between. Sorted Vdelta1+ thymocytes were roughly 96% to 99.6% pure. The V gene is TRDV1, the J gene TRDJ1; D may be TRDD3 (6 bases). The clonotype was recovered from a boy younger than two who had congenital heart surgery. The specimen sequenced was Vdelta1+ gamma-delta thymocytes from the thymus. The subset: FACS-sorted CD3+ TCRalphabeta- TCRVdelta1+ TCRVdelta2- thymocytes. The CDR3, as DNA: TGTGCTCTTGGGCCAGCGCTTGGTGGATACCTGTACACCGATAAACTCATCTTT. Translation gives CALGPALGGYLYTDKLIF.